Listed here are 12 T cell receptor beta chains from one sample, sequenced in a study of monozygotic twins with cystic fibrosis (dated by TCRdb to the early 2020s). The library was obtained by the immunoSEQ multiplex PCR assay. Drawn from immuneACCESS, this table holds only the in-frame rearrangements with V and J called that TCRdb kept. Clones are partly lost; checked studies trace under half to an unresolved V gene and leave the rest unexplained. The sample table shows 30,000 to 45,000 clones, and approximately 80% are seen once. The ten largest make up around 1.7% of the sample. The sequenced sample was blood. The receptors derive from a girl aged 2 to 9 with cystic fibrosis.

The chain recombines TRBV5-1 with TRBJ1-1; D is ambiguous. CDR1 SGHRS and CDR2 YFSETQ come from the germline V gene. This CDR3 has 14 residues. The V gene lost 0 bases and the J gene lost 8 bases, with 14 bases spanning the gap. The chain's CDR3 is CASSLEFGVSEAFF. The DNA of the CDR3 is TGCGCCAGCAGCTTGGAATTCGGCGTTTCAGAAGCTTTCTTT.

V and J are TRBV20-1 and TRBJ2-3; D remains ambiguous. This CDR3 contains 11 residues. Per the germline V gene, CDR1 is DFQATT and CDR2 is SNEGSKA (reference sequence). The ends were cut back, 5 bases at V and 3 bases at J, with 6 bases in the middle. In DNA form, the CDR3 reads TGCAGTGCTCCTAGAACAGATACGCAGTATTTT. This encodes CSAPRTDTQYF.

V usage is TRBV5-1 and J usage is TRBJ1-2, with D tentatively TRBD1 (6 bases). Germline assignment: CDR1 SGHRS and CDR2 YFSETQ. V was cut by 0 bases and J by 3 bases, with 15 bases left in between. The CDR3 runs to 16 residues. The DNA for the CDR3 is TGCGCCAGCAGCTTGGTTCCCCGGGACATTTACTATGGCTACACCTTC. This gives the protein CASSLVPRDIYYGYTF.

The rearrangement uses TRBV7-2 and TRBJ2-5; D call uncertain. Germline CDR1 SGHTA, CDR2 FQGNSA. This CDR3 region has 13 residues. Trimming removed 3 bases at V and 5 bases at J, with 10 bases between. The chain's CDR3 is CASSFSLLETQYF. CDR3 in DNA: TGTGCCAGCAGCTTCAGTCTGTTGGAGACCCAGTACTTC.

V is TRBV4-1 and J is TRBJ2-3, with D possibly being TRBD2 (6 bases). Germline lookup yields CDR1 MGHRA and CDR2 YSYEKL. There are 16 residues in the CDR3. Between the trimmed V and J ends, which lost 1 base and 2 bases, there was a span of 13 bases. CDR3 DNA: TGCGCCAGCAGCCAAGGCGCTAGCGCCTACACAGATACGCAGTATTTT. This encodes CASSQGASAYTDTQYF.

The chain employs TRBV9 and TRBJ1-2; 11 nucleotides agree with TRBD1. Unmatched junction bases numbered 6, after V lost 0 bases and J lost 8 bases. Germline V gene data show CDR1 as SGDLS and CDR2 as YYNGEE. The CDR3 totals 15 residues. The CDR3 region is CASSVVPDRGLGYTF. The CDR3 bases are TGTGCCAGCAGCGTAGTCCCGGACAGGGGGCTAGGCTACACCTTC. Complete variable domain (other parts from reference TRBV9 and TRBJ1-2): DSGVTQTPKHLITATGQRVTLRCSPRSGDLSVYWYQQSLDQGLQFLIQYYNGEERAKGNILERFSAQQFPDLHSELNLSSLELGDSALYFCASSVVPDRGLGYTFGSGTRLTVV.

This clone was observed a single time. The V and J genes are TRBV6-5 and TRBJ1-5; D gene uncertain. CDR1 is MNHEY, CDR2 SVGAGI, per germline. The V end was cut by 0 bases, the J end by 3 bases, with 3 bases between. This CDR3 contains 13 residues. Here the CDR3 reads CASSYSDNQPQHF. The CDR3 DNA follows: TGTGCCAGCAGTTACTCAGACAATCAGCCCCAGCATTTT.

The V call is TRBV7-2, the J call TRBJ2-5; either TRBD1 or TRBD2 may fit D (5 bases each). The germline CDR1 and CDR2 sequences are SGHTA and FQGNSA. The CDR3 runs to 16 residues. V was pared by 4 bases and J by 4 bases, with 19 bases between. The CDR3 bases are TGTGCCAGCAGCTCATCCGGGACCCGAACTCTAGAGACCCAGTACTTC. As protein: CASSSSGTRTLETQYF.

The genes are TRBV6-5 and TRBJ2-5; 9 nucleotides align to TRBD2. The CDR3 runs 15 residues. Germline lookup yields CDR1 MNHEY and CDR2 SVGAGI. The V segment lost 3 bases and the J segment 3 bases; nucleotides outside the gene matches: 5. The chain's CDR3 is CASSYRLAEKETQYF. The CDR3 region has the DNA TGTGCCAGCAGTTATCGACTAGCGGAGAAAGAGACCCAGTACTTC.

In this sample, this clone turned up a few times. This chain links TRBV7-9 with TRBJ1-1; D perhaps matches TRBD1 (5 bases). Germline lookup yields CDR1 SEHNR and CDR2 FQNEAQ (reference sequence). This CDR3 comprises 14 residues. The germline V and J ends were trimmed by 0 bases and 1 base, with 6 bases remaining between them. The CDR3 protein is CASSLAGQNTEAFF. The CDR3 nucleotides are TGTGCCAGCAGCTTAGCGGGGCAGAACACTGAAGCTTTCTTT.

The chain is built from TRBV9 and TRBJ2-5; maybe TRBD2 (7 bases). The CDR3 is 13 amino acids. Germline assignment: CDR1 SGDLS and CDR2 YYNGEE. The ends were cut back, 3 bases at V and 3 bases at J, with 9 bases in the middle. In nucleotides, the CDR3 is TGTGCCAGCAGCGAGCGGGACAAAGAGACCCAGTACTTC. As protein: CASSERDKETQYF.

V is TRBV5-1 and J is TRBJ1-2; no definite D call. From germline, CDR1 is SGHRS and CDR2 YFSETQ. The germline V and J ends were trimmed by 1 base and 4 bases, with 11 bases remaining between them. There are 14 residues in the CDR3. The CDR3 protein is CASSLSGFAYGYTF. CDR3 nucleotide sequence: TGCGCCAGCAGCTTGTCAGGCTTTGCCTATGGCTACACCTTC. The entire variable domain, with the rest obtained from reference TRBV5-1 and TRBJ1-2, is as follows: KAGVTQTPRYLIKTRGQQVTLSCSPISGHRSVSWYQQTPGQGLQFLFEYFSETQRNKGNFPGRFSGRQFSNSRSEMNVSTLELGDSALYLCASSLSGFAYGYTFGSGTRLTVV.